Sequencing of this TCR beta chain was carried out in a study of blood T cells in healthy people across ages. PBMCs were isolated at a quantity of at least 6.5 million per sample. V shed 7 bases and J shed 4 bases, with 13 bases lying between them. The CDR3 has 13 amino acids. The authors ran a second PCR of about 7 to 11 cycles using a sample-barcoded 5' primer and a J-beta primer mix. TCRdb processed the 5' RACE reads anew with MiXCR; each CDR3 protein has one entry. The profile shows more than 650,000 distinct CDR3 sequences, 20% to 30% of them singletons. These same records also appear under a second study, on T cells of mothers and their children. As reported in that work: Each donor was one of three healthy Caucasian mothers or one of their six children. Each mother yielded more than 9 million TCR beta CDR3 reads. Each child yielded around 2.9 million reads.

The specimen sequenced was blood. The receptor was derived from a boy aged 10-17 years in good health. The V gene is TRBV12-3 or TRBV12-4, the J gene TRBJ1-1; D is uncertain. CDR3 sequence (DNA): TGTGCCAGCACCTTGGGCGGGGTCACTGAAGCTTTCTTT. Amino acids: CASTLGGVTEAFF.